This T cell receptor beta chain was sequenced in a study of T-cell memory formation after mild COVID-19. Constant-segment-primed 5'RACE gave TCR alpha and TCR beta cDNA libraries with sample barcodes and UMIs. TCRdb passed the 5' RACE reads through MiXCR, listing each CDR3 protein once. Of roughly 400,000 distinct CDR3 sequences listed, 18% were seen once; the top ten hold roughly 21%. This CDR3 spans 15 amino acids. V gave up 1 base and J gave up 7 bases, with 15 bases separating them. The germline V gene has CDR1 SGHRS and CDR2 YFSETQ. This clonotype was counted ten times or more. Its antigen remains unidentified. The study, taken as a whole, reports: There was a balanced CD4/CD8 profile in clones contracting day 15 to 85, and later expanders leaned CD4+. Second-wave clones with a day 37 peak had unconfirmed SARS-CoV-2 specificity.

The rearrangement links TRBV5-1 to TRBJ2-1; D uncertain. The sequencing input was PBMCs or a T cell subset sorted from them (not recorded which). This TCR derives from a man between 18 and 29 years old who had mild COVID-19 (a few samples of this study predate the infection). Cell type and time point are not known. The CDR3 reads CASSLMVLGDNEQFF. Written as DNA, the CDR3 is TGCGCCAGCAGCTTGATGGTACTCGGCGATAATGAGCAGTTCTTC. The full variable domain, rest sourced from reference TRBV5-1 and TRBJ2-1, is KAGVTQTPRYLIKTRGQQVTLSCSPISGHRSVSWYQQTPGQGLQFLFEYFSETQRNKGNFPGRFSGRQFSNSRSEMNVSTLELGDSALYLCASSLMVLGDNEQFFGPGTRLTVL.